One and the same sample provided the 27 T cell receptor beta chains below, sequenced in a study (dated by TCRdb to the mid-2010s). Libraries were built with RT-PCR. This sample was sequenced with an Illumina MiSeq. TCRdb reran the public reads through fastp at Q25 and MiXCR, keeping productive beta chains. CDR3 protein sequences are deduplicated, and each keeps its most common genes and DNA. This sample lists approximately 720,000 distinct CDR3 sequences; approximately 14% were detected once. Together, the top ten hold 3.6% of the sample. Input material: memory CD4+ T cells from blood. Receptor source: a female donor in good health, serving as a healthy control.

V and J are TRBV7-6 and TRBJ1-1; TRBD1 aligns across 7 bases. The CDR3 totals 15 residues. Trimming removed 1 base from V and 4 bases from J; junction bases left unmatched: 6. Germline V lookup: CDR1 SGHVS, CDR2 FNYEAQ. The DNA of the CDR3 is TGTGCCAGCAGCTTAGGCGTGCAGGGGGGCACTGAAGCTTTCTTT. This translates into CASSLGVQGGTEAFF.

This chain uses TRBV20-1 with TRBJ2-7, with D unclear. CDR1 and CDR2 (germline): DFQATT, SNEGSKA (reference sequence). With 6 bases removed from V and 3 bases from J, the gap between germline ends came to 9 bases. The CDR3 covers 11 residues. The CDR3 sequence: CSAFQFYEQYF. In nucleotides, the CDR3 is TGCAGTGCCTTCCAGTTCTACGAGCAGTACTTC.

The sample holds a few counts of this clonotype. The chain couples TRBV6-6 to TRBJ2-7, with D possibly being TRBD2 (6 bases). Germline CDR1 and CDR2: MNHNY and SVGAGI (reference sequence). The CDR3 runs to 16 residues. V lost 1 base to trimming and J lost 0 bases, with 13 bases between them. CDR3 in amino acids: CASSYLRGSGSYEQYF. In DNA, the CDR3 is TGTGCCAGCAGTTACTTGCGGGGATCGGGCTCCTACGAGCAGTACTTC.

The gene calls are TRBV11-2 and TRBJ1-1; possible D gene TRBD1, 6 bases. The germline V gene has CDR1 SGHAT and CDR2 FQNNGV. This CDR3 region has 15 residues. Trimming took off 6 bases at V and 1 base at J, with 15 bases between the two ends. CDR3 coding DNA: TGTGCCAGCAGGCGGATAGGGGGATCGAACACTGAAGCTTTCTTT. Translation gives CASRRIGGSNTEAFF.

This clonotype has only a few counts. The rearrangement joins TRBV20-1 to TRBJ1-1, with 7 bases matching TRBD1. CDR1 and CDR2 (germline): DFQATT, SNEGSKA (reference sequence). V lost 5 bases and J lost 1; bases outside the gene matches: 10. The CDR3 length is 15 residues. This chain's CDR3 is CSAGIQGGGNTEAFF. The CDR3 DNA reads as TGCAGTGCTGGGATCCAGGGGGGGGGGAACACTGAAGCTTTCTTT.

This clonotype was observed at least ten times. The gene calls are TRBV12-3 or TRBV12-4 and TRBJ1-2, with 8 bases identical to TRBD1. The CDR3 covers 15 residues. The V gene end was trimmed by 5 bases and the J gene end by 3 bases; junction bases not matched to a gene: 8. CDR3: CASSALTGADYGYTF. CDR3 nucleotide sequence: TGTGCCAGCAGTGCACTGACAGGGGCTGACTATGGCTACACCTTC.

V gene TRBV20-1 combines with J gene TRBJ2-7; 7 bases agree with TRBD1. The CDR3 is 14 amino acids. Germline CDR1 and CDR2: DFQATT and SNEGSKA (reference sequence). Unmatched junction bases numbered 7, after V lost 4 bases and J lost 1 base. CDR3 in DNA: TGCAGTGCTATACAAAAGGGACAGTCCTACGAGCAGTACTTC. It encodes CSAIQKGQSYEQYF.

The genes are TRBV7-2 and TRBJ1-6; D call uncertain. CDR3 size: 12 residues. V lost 4 bases to trimming and J lost 7 bases, with 5 bases between them. The germline V gene has CDR1 SGHTA and CDR2 FQGNSA. The CDR3 loop reads CASSYQNSPLHF. The CDR3, as DNA: TGTGCCAGCAGCTATCAGAATTCACCCCTCCACTTT.

The chain joins TRBV4-1 to TRBJ2-2; 8 bases match TRBD1. Germline V CDR1 and CDR2: MGHRA, YSYEKL. V dropped 0 bases and J dropped 0; count of bases not matched to a gene: 6. The CDR3 is made up of 18 amino acids. CDR3 nucleotides: TGCGCCAGCAGCCAAGAAAGTCCGGGACAGGCGAACACCGGGGAGCTGTTTTTT. This sequence encodes CASSQESPGQANTGELFF.

This clonotype showed up many times. The chain uses TRBV27 and TRBJ2-1, with a tentative D call TRBD1 (5 bases). V was trimmed by 6 bases and J by 3 bases, leaving 9 bases between them. This CDR3 is built from 13 residues. CDR1 MNHEY and CDR2 SMNVEV come from the germline V gene (reference sequence). The CDR3 loop reads CASRQGRYNEQFF. In DNA form, the CDR3 reads TGTGCCAGCAGGCAGGGTCGCTACAATGAGCAGTTCTTC.

This clonotype has a handful of counts. The chain recombines TRBV6-5 with TRBJ1-1; 9 bases are a match to TRBD1. Germline V CDR1 and CDR2: MNHEY, SVGAGI. J was trimmed by 6 bases and V by 10 bases; bases with no gene match: 15. CDR3 size: 15 residues. CDR3 DNA: TGTGCCACCTCCCCCGGGACAGGGTACGGTGCTGAAGCTTTCTTT. Translating it yields CATSPGTGYGAEAFF.

This clonotype was recorded a few times. CDR3 sequence: CASSVGGEQFF. CDR3 DNA: TGTGCCAGCAGCGTAGGGGGGGAGCAGTTCTTC. The J gene is TRBJ2-1, the V gene TRBV9; D possibly matches TRBD1 or TRBD2 (5 bases each). The CDR3 consists of 11 residues. Trimming cost V 0 bases and J 10 bases, with 5 bases left between them. From germline, CDR1 is SGDLS and CDR2 YYNGEE.

The chain couples TRBV4-3 to TRBJ2-7, with 11 bases identical to TRBD2. V shed 4 bases, J shed 5 bases, and the junction held 10 bases outside the gene matches. This CDR3 comprises 16 residues. Germline V lookup: CDR1 LGHNA, CDR2 YSLEER. The CDR3 sequence: CASSPFLAGGPNEQYF. CDR3 DNA sequence: TGCGCCAGCAGCCCATTTTTAGCGGGAGGGCCGAACGAGCAGTACTTC.

V is TRBV5-4 and J is TRBJ2-1; no firm D call. V lost 2 bases to trimming and J lost 0 bases, with 12 bases between them. Germline CDR1 and CDR2: SGHNT and YYREEE (reference sequence). CDR3 length: 16 residues. In nucleotides, the CDR3 is TGTGCCAGCAGCTTAAGAGCGTTTAGCTCCTACAATGAGCAGTTCTTC. It codes for CASSLRAFSSYNEQFF.

The J gene is TRBJ2-1, the V gene TRBV28, with TRBD2 identical over 11 bases. From germline, CDR1 is MDHEN and CDR2 SYDVKM. The CDR3 is 15 amino acids. V lost 6 bases, J lost 8 bases, and 9 bases stayed unmatched. The CDR3 region has the DNA TGTGCCAGCAGCCCCAGACTAGCGGGAAACCATGAGCAGTTCTTC. It codes for CASSPRLAGNHEQFF.

V gene TRBV3-1 combines with J gene TRBJ2-1; TRBD2 might be the D (6 bases). This CDR3 has 15 amino acids. V lost 2 bases and J lost 2, with 10 bases in between. The germline CDR1 and CDR2 sequences are LGHDT and YNNKEL (reference sequence). The CDR3 reads CASSQPAGAYNEQFF. CDR3 nucleotides: TGTGCCAGCAGCCAACCAGCGGGTGCCTACAATGAGCAGTTCTTC.

The table lists this clonotype with a few counts. CDR3 in amino acids: CASSFEQGVVYNEQFF. CDR3 in DNA: TGCGCCAGCAGCTTCGAACAGGGGGTGGTCTACAATGAGCAGTTCTTC. This chain uses TRBV5-1 with TRBJ2-1, with 8 nucleotides matching TRBD1. Looked up from germline, CDR1 is SGHRS and CDR2 is YFSETQ. The CDR3 loop spans 16 amino acids. V lost 2 bases, J lost 3 bases, and 7 bases stayed unmatched.

A few counts support this clonotype. J is TRBJ2-5 and V is TRBV5-1, with D tentatively TRBD1 or TRBD2 (5 bases each). The CDR3 runs 13 residues. The germline V gene encodes CDR1 SGHRS and CDR2 YFSETQ. Deletions cut 2 bases from V and 6 bases from J, with 11 bases between. CDR3 residues: CASSFSLGQTQYF. In DNA form, the CDR3 reads TGCGCCAGCAGCTTCTCGCTGGGACAGACCCAGTACTTC.

The chain uses TRBV12-3 or TRBV12-4 and TRBJ1-5, with 7 bases lining up with TRBD1. The ends lost 4 bases at V and 4 bases at J; junction bases unmatched: 7. The length of the CDR3 is 15 residues. In DNA form, the CDR3 reads TGTGCCAGCAGTTGGGGACAGTTCGGTAATCAGCCCCAGCATTTT. Its protein product is CASSWGQFGNQPQHF.

This rearrangement joins TRBV18 to TRBJ2-7; D is unclear. The CDR3 is 13 residues long. Trimming pared 3 bases from V and 3 bases from J, leaving 9 bases between. Germline assignment: CDR1 KGHSH and CDR2 LQKENI. The CDR3 protein is CASSPLPSYEQYF. In DNA, the CDR3 is TGTGCCAGCTCACCCCTACCTAGCTACGAGCAGTACTTC.

The table lists this clonotype with a few counts. The V and J genes are TRBV7-2 and TRBJ2-5; no reliable D call. From germline, CDR1 is SGHTA and CDR2 FQGNSA. CDR3 length equals 13 residues. With 6 bases removed from V and 0 bases from J, the gap between germline ends came to 8 bases. CDR3 DNA sequence: TGTGCCAGCAGTCTCAACCACCAAGAGACCCAGTACTTC. Translation: CASSLNHQETQYF.

The J gene is TRBJ2-1, the V gene TRBV30; TRBD1 aligns across 8 bases. The CDR3 length is 14 residues. V lost 3 bases to trimming and J lost 8 bases; unmatched junction nucleotides: 9. Germline V gene data show CDR1 as GTSNPN and CDR2 as SVGIG (reference sequence). This chain's CDR3 is CAWSKPGQVHEQFF. The DNA of the CDR3 is TGTGCCTGGAGCAAACCGGGACAGGTACATGAGCAGTTCTTC.

In this sample, this clonotype turned up many times. V gene TRBV9 combines with J gene TRBJ2-1, with 8 bases identical to TRBD2. The ends lost 4 bases at V and 1 base at J; junction bases unmatched: 4. Germline CDR1 SGDLS, CDR2 YYNGEE. This CDR3 region has 15 residues. DNA for the CDR3: TGTGCCAGCAGCCAAGCGGGAGATTCCTACAATGAGCAGTTCTTC. It codes for CASSQAGDSYNEQFF. Drawing the rest from reference TRBV9 and TRBJ2-1, the complete variable domain is DSGVTQTPKHLITATGQRVTLRCSPRSGDLSVYWYQQSLDQGLQFLIQYYNGEERAKGNILERFSAQQFPDLHSELNLSSLELGDSALYFCASSQAGDSYNEQFFGPGTRLTVL.

This clonotype came up many times. The chain carries TRBV6-6 and TRBJ2-7, with D tentatively TRBD1 (5 bases). The germline CDR1 and CDR2 sequences are MNHNY and SVGAGI (reference sequence). This CDR3 contains 15 residues. V shed 6 bases and J shed 3 bases, with 18 bases lying between them. The CDR3 reads CASRTPPDINYEQYF. In DNA form, the CDR3 reads TGTGCCAGCAGGACCCCCCCGGACATCAACTACGAGCAGTACTTC.

In its sample, this clonotype was seen many times. This chain connects TRBV9 to TRBJ2-5, with 7 bases fitting TRBD2. The CDR3 consists of 16 residues. V lost 4 bases, J lost 5 bases, and 14 bases stayed unmatched. CDR1 is SGDLS, CDR2 YYNGEE, per germline. This chain's CDR3 is CASSPDGGSNGETQYF. The CDR3 DNA reads as TGTGCCAGCAGCCCCGACGGCGGGAGTAACGGGGAGACCCAGTACTTC.

The chain links TRBV7-9 to TRBJ2-6, with D perhaps TRBD1 (5 bases). Germline assignment: CDR1 SEHNR and CDR2 FQNEAQ (reference sequence). V lost 5 bases to trimming and J lost 0 bases, with 17 bases between them. The length of the CDR3 is 18 residues. The CDR3 bases are TGTGCCAGCAGCCCTACAGGCACCCTCCTCTCTGGGGCCAACGTCCTGACTTTC. Protein: CASSPTGTLLSGANVLTF.

This clonotype was counted only a few times. J is TRBJ2-7 and V is TRBV20-1; TRBD1 is a possible D gene (5 bases). CDR1 DFQATT and CDR2 SNEGSKA come from the germline V gene (reference sequence). Between the trimmed V and J ends, which lost 4 bases and 2 bases, there was a span of 15 bases. The CDR3 has 14 residues. The CDR3 spells CSANLNVRAYEQYF. For the CDR3, the DNA is TGCAGTGCTAATCTGAATGTCAGGGCCTACGAGCAGTACTTC.